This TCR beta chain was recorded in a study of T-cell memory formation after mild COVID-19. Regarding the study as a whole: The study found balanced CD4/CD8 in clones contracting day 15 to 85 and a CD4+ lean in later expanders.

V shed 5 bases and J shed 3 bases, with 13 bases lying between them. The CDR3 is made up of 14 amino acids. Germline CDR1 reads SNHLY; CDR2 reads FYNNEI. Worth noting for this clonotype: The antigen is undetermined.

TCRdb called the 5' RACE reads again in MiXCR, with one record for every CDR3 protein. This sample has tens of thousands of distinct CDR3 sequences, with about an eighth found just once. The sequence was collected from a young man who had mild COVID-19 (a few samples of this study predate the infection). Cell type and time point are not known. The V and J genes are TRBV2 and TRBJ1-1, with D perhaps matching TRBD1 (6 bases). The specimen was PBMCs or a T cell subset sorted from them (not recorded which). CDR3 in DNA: TGTGCCAGCAGTCAACAGGGACACTACACTGAAGCTTTCTTT. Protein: CASSQQGHYTEAFF.